A single sample gave rise to the 4 T cell receptor beta chains below, sequenced in a study of T-cell reconstitution after alpha-beta-depleted transplantation in children (dated by TCRdb to about 2016). Read against the paper, the sample's treatment or condition label means: allogeneic hematopoietic cell transplantation with graft depleted of TCRalphabeta T cells and CD19 B cells. The library was generated by PCR. The sequencing machine was an Illumina HiSeq 2500. TCR library preparation used molecular barcoding, with unique molecular identifiers applied to normalize quantification of the TCRbeta repertoire. In TCRdb, the public reads were trimmed at Q25 with fastp and aligned with MiXCR, with productive beta chains retained. A single entry per CDR3 protein holds the most common genes and DNA from its merged rows. A total of some 120,000 distinct CDR3 sequences appear in this sample, roughly 23% of them only once. The ten most abundant clones make up over 9.5% of the sample.

The source material was PBMCs, mostly from graft donor cells, sampled 180 days after TCRalphabeta/CD19-depleted stem cell transplant. These receptors all come from a male patient aged 2-15 years who had a stem cell transplant for chronic granulomatous disease, so the T cells may come from the graft donor.

This clonotype appeared a few times. The V and J genes are TRBV4-3 and TRBJ2-3; a weak D match, TRBD1 (5 bases). The CDR3 covers 15 residues. Germline CDR1 is LGHNA and CDR2 is YSLEER. Trimming pared 2 bases from V and 0 bases from J, leaving 9 bases between. CDR3 coding DNA: TGCGCCAGCAGCCAAATAGGGGCCAGCACAGATACGCAGTATTTT. Translating gives CASSQIGASTDTQYF.

On this clonotype itself: With a much larger clone just one base away, this may be a read error. This chain joins TRBV20-1 and TRBJ2-3, with 7 bases fitting TRBD2. V gave up 8 bases and J gave up 2 bases; unmatched junction bases: 10. CDR1 DFQATT and CDR2 SNEGSKA come from the germline V gene (reference sequence). The CDR3 spans 14 residues. CDR3 coding DNA: TGCAGTCCAAGCGGGACTCATATCACAGATACGCAGTATTTT. Translated: CSPSGTHITDTQYF.

CDR3 in DNA: TGTGCCAGCAGTTTCCTGACAGGGGCCGAATGGGATACGCAGTATTTT. Protein: CASSFLTGAEWDTQYF. The chain uses TRBV12-3 or TRBV12-4 and TRBJ2-3; TRBD1 aligns across 8 bases. V lost 3 bases and J lost 6; bases outside the gene matches: 11. This CDR3 is 16 amino acids long.

V and J are TRBV12-3 or TRBV12-4 and TRBJ1-1; weak D call: TRBD1 (5 bases). This CDR3 comprises 12 residues. Trimming took 3 bases from V and 8 from J, leaving 10 bases between them. The chain's CDR3 is CASSLGVSEAFF. The CDR3 DNA sequence: TGTGCCAGCAGTTTGGGGGTAAGCGAAGCTTTCTTT.